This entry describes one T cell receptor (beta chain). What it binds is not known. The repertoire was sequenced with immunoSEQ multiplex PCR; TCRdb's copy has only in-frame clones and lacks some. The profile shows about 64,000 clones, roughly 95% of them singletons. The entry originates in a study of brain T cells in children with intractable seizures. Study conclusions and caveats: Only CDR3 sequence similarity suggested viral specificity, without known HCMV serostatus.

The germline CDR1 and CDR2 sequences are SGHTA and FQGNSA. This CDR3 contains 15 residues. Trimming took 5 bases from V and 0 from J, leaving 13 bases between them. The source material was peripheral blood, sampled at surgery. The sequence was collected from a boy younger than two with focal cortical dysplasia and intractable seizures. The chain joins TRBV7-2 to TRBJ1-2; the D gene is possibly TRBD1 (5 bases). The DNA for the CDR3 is TGTGCCAGCAGCCCCCGGACACTAGCTAACTATGGCTACACCTTC. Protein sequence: CASSPRTLANYGYTF.